Shown below are 17 T cell receptor beta chains from a single sample sequenced in a study of blood T cell repertoires in COVID-19. Using immunoSEQ multiplex PCR, the repertoire was profiled, and TCRdb retains in-frame clones only, with some absent. The data hold around 60,000 clones, with roughly 82% observed a single time. Input material: peripheral blood. These receptors were obtained from a woman in her sixties with acute or convalescent COVID-19.

The chain combines TRBV4-1 with TRBJ1-1; TRBD1 agrees at 7 bases. The CDR3 length is 15 residues. Losses at the gene ends were 3 bases for V and 0 bases for J; bases not matched to a gene: 4. CDR1 and CDR2 (germline): MGHRA, YSYEKL. DNA for the CDR3: TGCGCCAGCAGCCAGGGACAGAGCATGAACACTGAAGCTTTCTTT. Translation: CASSQGQSMNTEAFF.

V gene TRBV27 combines with J gene TRBJ2-2, with TRBD2 matching 11 bases. J was trimmed by 6 bases and V by 1 base; bases with no gene match: 7. The germline V gene encodes CDR1 MNHEY and CDR2 SMNVEV (reference sequence). The CDR3 is 17 amino acids. The CDR3 loop is CASSLYTSGGPAGELFF. CDR3 DNA sequence: TGTGCCAGCAGTTTATACACTAGCGGGGGCCCGGCCGGGGAGCTGTTTTTT.

The chain recombines TRBV19 with TRBJ1-1; D gene uncertain. Germline assignment: CDR1 LNHDA and CDR2 SQIVND (reference sequence). The length of the CDR3 is 14 residues. V lost 7 bases and J 3 bases, leaving 15 bases between the germline ends. CDR3 bases: TGTGCCAGTACCATCCAACCCCCAGACACTGAAGCTTTCTTT. This sequence encodes CASTIQPPDTEAFF.

J is TRBJ2-2 and V is TRBV18; D remains unclear. Trimming took 3 bases from V and 6 from J, leaving 14 bases between them. The germline V gene has CDR1 KGHSH and CDR2 LQKENI. This CDR3 comprises 15 residues. The chain's CDR3 is CASSPDLESPGELFF. The CDR3 nucleotides read TGTGCCAGCTCACCGGATCTAGAGTCTCCCGGGGAGCTGTTTTTT.

The chain has TRBV11-2 and TRBJ2-7, with TRBD1 matching over 8 bases. Germline V CDR1 and CDR2: SGHAT, FQNNGV. The junction had 8 bases not matched to a gene; V was cut back by 5 bases and J by 2 bases. The CDR3 consists of 15 residues. CDR3 coding DNA: TGTGCCAGCAGCCCCCCGGACAGGGCCGCCTACGAGCAGTACTTC. This gives the protein CASSPPDRAAYEQYF.

The chain has TRBV5-6 and TRBJ1-5; 9 nucleotides agree with TRBD1. The V segment lost 5 bases and the J segment 4 bases; nucleotides outside the gene matches: 10. This CDR3 contains 16 residues. Germline V gene lookup returns CDR1 SGHDT and CDR2 YYEEEE. The CDR3 region is CASSHRGTGINQPQHF. The CDR3 DNA reads TGTGCCAGCAGTCACCGTGGGACAGGGATTAATCAGCCCCAGCATTTT.

This clone appeared a single time. The chain couples TRBV7-2 to TRBJ2-7; the D gene is possibly TRBD2 (7 bases). V gave up 4 bases and J gave up 7 bases, with 17 bases separating them. The CDR3 covers 14 residues. The germline V gene encodes CDR1 SGHTA and CDR2 FQGNSA. The CDR3 DNA reads TGTGCCAGCAGCTCCCCCCCGGGGGGCGGGGAGCAGTACTTC. This sequence encodes CASSSPPGGGEQYF.

The genes are TRBV10-1 and TRBJ1-1; a possible D gene is TRBD1 (6 bases). V lost 2 bases to trimming and J lost 9 bases, with 13 bases between them. CDR1 WNHNN and CDR2 SYGVQD come from the germline V gene (reference sequence). The CDR3 consists of 13 residues. CDR3 residues: CASSEKPGHQAFF. CDR3 DNA sequence: TGCGCCAGCAGTGAGAAGCCGGGACACCAAGCTTTCTTT.

V gene TRBV5-1 combines with J gene TRBJ2-7, with TRBD1 as a possible D gene (5 bases). V gave up 0 bases and J gave up 3 bases, with 10 bases separating them. The CDR3 spans 14 residues. From germline, CDR1 is SGHRS and CDR2 YFSETQ. CDR3 in DNA: TGCGCCAGCAGCTTGGTCAGGGCTGACTACGAGCAGTACTTC. Translated: CASSLVRADYEQYF.

The chain has TRBV2 and TRBJ1-2; D ambiguous. CDR1 and CDR2 from the germline V gene are SNHLY and FYNNEI. This CDR3 spans 8 amino acids. This chain's CDR3 is CSQDGYTF. The CDR3 DNA reads as TGTTCCCAGGATGGCTACACCTTC. Full variable domain (rest looked up from reference TRBV2 and TRBJ1-2): EPEVTQTPSHQVTQMGQEVILRCVPISNHLYFYWYRQILGQKVEFLVSFYNNEISEKSEIFDDQFSVERPDGSNFTLKIRSTKLEDSAMYFCSQDGYTFGSGTRLTVV.

The chain has TRBV9 and TRBJ2-7; the D gene is possibly TRBD2 (6 bases). The CDR3 covers 14 residues. Germline V gives CDR1 SGDLS, CDR2 YYNGEE. V was pared by 4 bases and J by 5 bases, with 16 bases between. In DNA, the CDR3 is TGTGCCAGCAGCCTTGGGACTGGAGGAGACGAGCAGTACTTC. It is translated as CASSLGTGGDEQYF.

The chain is built from TRBV18 and TRBJ2-7, with D possibly TRBD2 on 5 matching bases. V gave up 2 bases and J gave up 0 bases, with 11 bases separating them. The CDR3 is 15 residues long. Germline-derived CDR1 and CDR2 are KGHSH and LQKENI. This CDR3 is CASSPRGQSSYEQYF. CDR3 nucleotide sequence: TGTGCCAGCTCACCAAGAGGGCAGAGCTCCTACGAGCAGTACTTC.

The V gene is TRBV5-1, the J gene TRBJ2-7; maybe TRBD2 (6 bases). CDR1 SGHRS and CDR2 YFSETQ come from the germline V gene. The CDR3 is made up of 15 amino acids. The V gene lost 0 bases and the J gene lost 3 bases, with 13 bases spanning the gap. DNA for the CDR3: TGCGCCAGCAGCTTGGCGCCAGGGAGGAACTACGAGCAGTACTTC. It yields the protein CASSLAPGRNYEQYF.

The V call is TRBV5-1, the J call TRBJ2-3; 7 bases line up with TRBD2. Germline-derived CDR1 and CDR2 are SGHRS and YFSETQ. This CDR3 has 13 amino acids. Losses at the gene ends were 7 bases for V and 4 bases for J; bases not matched to a gene: 6. The CDR3 coding sequence is TGCGCCAGCTTCCCAGCGGGGTCAGATACGCAGTATTTT. Protein: CASFPAGSDTQYF.

J is TRBJ1-2 and V is TRBV6-4; tentative D call: TRBD1 (6 bases). The CDR3 covers 14 residues. Germline V CDR1 and CDR2: MRHNA, SNTAGT. The V end lost 7 bases, the J end lost 3 bases, and 15 bases lay between the germline ends. CDR3 amino acids: CASKGQPGDYGYTF. The CDR3 region has the DNA TGTGCCAGCAAGGGACAACCAGGTGACTATGGCTACACCTTC.

The genes are TRBV5-4 and TRBJ2-3, with unresolved D. The CDR3 sequence is 13 residues long. Trimming left V 1 base short and J 4 bases short, with 7 bases between. CDR1 and CDR2 from the germline V gene are SGHNT and YYREEE (reference sequence). CDR3 sequence: CASSLPFADTQYF. CDR3 nucleotide sequence: TGTGCCAGCAGCTTGCCCTTCGCAGATACGCAGTATTTT.

The sample holds a few counts of this clone. CDR3 region: CASSLETGTNQPQHF. The CDR3 coding sequence is TGTGCCAGCAGCTTAGAGACAGGGACCAATCAGCCCCAGCATTTT. The rearrangement joins TRBV7-2 to TRBJ1-5; 7 bases are a match to TRBD1. This CDR3 is 15 amino acids long. V lost 1 base and J lost 3; bases outside the gene matches: 3. In germline, CDR1 is SGHTA, CDR2 FQGNSA.